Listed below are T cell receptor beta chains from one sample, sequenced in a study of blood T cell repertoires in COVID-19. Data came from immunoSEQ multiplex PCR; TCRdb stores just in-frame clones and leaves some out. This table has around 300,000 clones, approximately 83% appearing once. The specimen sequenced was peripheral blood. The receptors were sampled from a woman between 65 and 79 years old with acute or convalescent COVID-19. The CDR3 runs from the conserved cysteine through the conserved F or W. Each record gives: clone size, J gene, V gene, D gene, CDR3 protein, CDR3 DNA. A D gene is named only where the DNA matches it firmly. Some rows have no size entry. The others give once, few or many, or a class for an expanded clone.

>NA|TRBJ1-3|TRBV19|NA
CASSTRGTGNTIYF
TGTGCCAGTAGTACTCGGGGTACGGGAAACACCATATATTTT
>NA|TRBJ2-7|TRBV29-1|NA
CSVQGTYEQYF
TGCAGCGTCCAGGGTACCTACGAGCAGTACTTC
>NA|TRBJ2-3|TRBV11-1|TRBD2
CASGQLAGGSDTQYF
TGTGCCAGCGGACAACTAGCGGGGGGCTCAGATACGCAGTATTTT
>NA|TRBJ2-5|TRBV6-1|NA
CASSDQPPGGRGSLETQYF
TGTGCCAGCAGTGACCAACCCCCCGGGGGCAGGGGGTCACTAGAGACCCAGTACTTC
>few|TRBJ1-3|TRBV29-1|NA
CSVEDWTAHTIYF
TGCAGCGTTGAAGATTGGACAGCACACACCATATATTTT
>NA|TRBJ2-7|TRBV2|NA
CASSGRRSDYEQYF
TGTGCCAGCAGCGGAAGACGGAGTGATTACGAGCAGTACTTC
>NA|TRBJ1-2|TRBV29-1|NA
CSVEGSSANYGYTF
TGCAGCGTTGAAGGTTCGAGTGCTAACTATGGCTACACCTTC
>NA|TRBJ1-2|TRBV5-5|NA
CASSQPARNYGYTF
TGTGCCAGCAGCCAACCGGCGCGGAACTATGGCTACACCTTC
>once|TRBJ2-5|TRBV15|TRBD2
CATSRDAGGQETQYF
TGTGCCACCAGCAGAGACGCGGGGGGGCAAGAGACCCAGTACTTC
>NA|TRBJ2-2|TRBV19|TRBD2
CASSIWGGPPGELFF
TGTGCCAGTAGTATCTGGGGAGGGCCCCCCGGGGAGCTGTTTTTT
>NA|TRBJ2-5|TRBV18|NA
CASSPRLQETQYF
TGTGCCAGCTCACCAAGACTGCAAGAGACCCAGTACTTC
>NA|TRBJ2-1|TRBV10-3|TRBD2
CAISSGGAVDEQFF
TGTGCCATCAGTAGCGGGGGGGCTGTAGATGAGCAGTTCTTC
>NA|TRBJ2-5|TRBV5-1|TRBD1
CASSVTGAVGTQYF
TGCGCCAGCAGCGTGACAGGGGCCGTGGGGACCCAGTACTTC
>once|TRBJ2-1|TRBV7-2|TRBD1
CASSSDRDYNEQFF
TGTGCCAGCAGCTCGGACAGGGACTACAATGAGCAGTTCTTC
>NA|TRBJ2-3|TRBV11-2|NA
CASSLDLRVPEDTQYF
TGTGCCAGCAGCTTAGATCTTAGAGTTCCTGAAGATACGCAGTATTTT
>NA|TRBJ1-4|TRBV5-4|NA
CASSLGTVNEKLFF
TGTGCCAGCAGCTTGGGGACAGTCAACGAAAAACTGTTTTTT
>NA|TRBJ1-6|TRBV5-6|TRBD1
CASSFGTVVYNSPLHF
TGTGCCAGCAGCTTTGGGACAGTTGTCTATAATTCACCCCTCCACTTT
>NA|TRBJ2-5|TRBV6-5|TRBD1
CASSRGQGGETQYF
TGTGCCAGCAGCCGGGGACAGGGGGGGGAGACCCAGTACTTC
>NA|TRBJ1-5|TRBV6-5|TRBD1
CASKYRTGGNQPQHF
TGTGCCAGCAAATACCGGACAGGGGGCAATCAGCCCCAGCATTTT
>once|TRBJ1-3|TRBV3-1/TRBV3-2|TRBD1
CASSPTGVSGNTIYF
TGTGCCAGCAGCCCTACAGGGGTCTCTGGAAACACCATATATTTT
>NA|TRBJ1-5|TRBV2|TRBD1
CASSRQGPQHF
TGTGCCAGCAGCCGACAGGGTCCCCAGCATTTT
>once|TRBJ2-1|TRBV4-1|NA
CASSQVFQEQFF
TGCGCCAGCAGCCAAGTATTCCAGGAGCAGTTCTTC
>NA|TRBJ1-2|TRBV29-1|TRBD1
CSAATLTGNYGYTF
TGCAGCGCAGCTACTTTGACAGGGAACTATGGCTACACCTTC
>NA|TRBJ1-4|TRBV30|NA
CAWNEATNEKLFF
TGTGCCTGGAACGAGGCAACTAATGAAAAACTGTTTTTT
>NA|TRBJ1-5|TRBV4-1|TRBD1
CASSPGQGGGGQPQHF
TGCGCCAGCAGCCCAGGCCAGGGGGGCGGCGGGCAGCCCCAGCATTTT
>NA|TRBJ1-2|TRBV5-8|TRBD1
CASSVGGQTSNYGYTF
TGTGCCAGCAGCGTTGGGGGACAGACTTCTAACTATGGCTACACCTTC
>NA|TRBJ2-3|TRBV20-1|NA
CSASLADTQYF
TGCAGTGCTTCTTTGGCCGATACGCAGTATTTT
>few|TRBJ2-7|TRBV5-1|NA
CASSWGQNYEQYF
TGCGCCAGCAGCTGGGGACAAAACTACGAGCAGTACTTC